This T cell receptor (beta chain) comes out of a study of blood T cell repertoires in COVID-19. Study details: The origin of the acute and convalescent COVID-19 samples was the United States, Italy and Spain.

Clones were sequenced by immunoSEQ multiplex PCR, and TCRdb holds only the in-frame ones, with some missing. The sample has tens of thousands of clones, roughly 87% seen once. The sequenced sample consisted of peripheral blood. This TCR was recovered from an elderly woman with acute or convalescent COVID-19.

CDR3: CASSLGEGTEAFF. CDR3 nucleotide sequence: TGTGCCAGCAGCTTAGGGGAGGGCACTGAAGCTTTCTTT. This chain joins TRBV11-3 and TRBJ1-1; D gene unclear. Germline lookup yields CDR1 SGHNT and CDR2 YENEEA. CDR3 length: 13 residues. Trimming cost V 1 base and J 4 bases, with 7 bases left between them.